The 23 T cell receptor beta chains presented below share a single source sample, sequenced in a study of Ad26.COV2.S vaccination and SARS-CoV-2 variants. Treatment here: around 19 received Ad26.COV2.S at low or high dose, single or two shots; about five received placebo; per-sample allocation not given. Day 63 after the first injection of vaccine or placebo was the sampling time. Repertoires were generated with immunoSEQ multiplex PCR, while TCRdb's copy carries only in-frame clones and drops some. Of 350,000 to 500,000 clones in the sample, 80% to 95% were seen once. Here the sequenced sample was peripheral blood, taken in a trial of Ad26.COV2.S vaccine versus placebo. The receptors originated from a person between 18 and 65 years old who received the Ad26.COV2.S COVID-19 vaccine or a placebo.

In its sample, this clone was seen a few times. The V and J genes are TRBV5-1 and TRBJ2-1, with TRBD2 matching 10 bases. The CDR3 loop spans 14 amino acids. Per the germline V gene, CDR1 is SGHRS and CDR2 is YFSETQ. V gave up 0 bases and J gave up 6 bases; unmatched junction bases: 0. CDR3: CASSLGLAGNEQFF. For the CDR3, the DNA is TGCGCCAGCAGCTTGGGACTAGCGGGCAATGAGCAGTTCTTC.

This clone has just one count. The V call is TRBV2, the J call TRBJ2-3, with D tentatively TRBD2 (6 bases). V was trimmed by 9 bases and J by 4 bases, leaving 20 bases between them. This CDR3 spans 15 amino acids. Germline V CDR1 and CDR2: SNHLY, FYNNEI. CDR3 bases: TGTGCCAGTATTAGCTCGGGACTTGGGGCAGATACGCAGTATTTT. Its translation is CASISSGLGADTQYF.

Only a few counts were recorded for this clone. The J gene is TRBJ1-2, the V gene TRBV10-3; 7 bases align to TRBD1. This CDR3 comprises 13 residues. The V gene end was trimmed by 3 bases and the J gene end by 4 bases; junction bases not matched to a gene: 2. Looked up from germline, CDR1 is ENHRY and CDR2 is SYGVKD. DNA for the CDR3: TGTGCCATCAGTGAAAACAGGGGCTATGGCTACACCTTC. It codes for CAISENRGYGYTF.

This chain joins TRBV5-1 and TRBJ2-1, with unresolved D. The CDR3 is 14 residues long. Germline V CDR1 and CDR2: SGHRS, YFSETQ. V dropped 5 bases and J dropped 7 bases, with 16 bases sitting between them. The CDR3 protein is CASRGHPDGNEQFF. CDR3 DNA sequence: TGCGCCAGCAGAGGTCACCCCGACGGTAATGAGCAGTTCTTC.

The chain employs TRBV7-8 and TRBJ2-5; a weak D match, TRBD2 (6 bases). CDR1 and CDR2 from the germline V gene are SGHVS and FQNEAQ. V shed 0 bases and J shed 4 bases, with 6 bases lying between them. The CDR3 is made up of 13 amino acids. The CDR3 region is CASSLAGGETQYF. CDR3 nucleotide sequence: TGTGCCAGCAGCTTAGCGGGGGGAGAGACCCAGTACTTC.

V is TRBV7-6 and J is TRBJ2-1, with D perhaps being TRBD1 or TRBD2 (5 bases each). This CDR3 is built from 13 residues. V lost 6 bases to trimming and J lost 8 bases, with 14 bases between them. Germline V gene sequence: CDR1 SGHVS, CDR2 FNYEAQ. The CDR3 nucleotides are TGTGCCAGCAGTTCCGGGGCTTCCTATGAGCAGTTCTTC. Protein: CASSSGASYEQFF.

This chain joins TRBV9 and TRBJ2-7, with D perhaps matching TRBD2 (5 bases). V was trimmed by 3 bases and J by 6 bases, leaving 13 bases between them. The germline V gene encodes CDR1 SGDLS and CDR2 YYNGEE. This CDR3 is 13 amino acids long. The CDR3 region is CASSAHLAGEQYF. CDR3 coding DNA: TGTGCCAGCAGCGCACACCTAGCTGGCGAGCAGTACTTC.

The rearrangement links TRBV6-1 to TRBJ2-1; D call uncertain. Germline V CDR1 and CDR2: MNHNS, SASEGT. Trimming took 0 bases from V and 13 from J, leaving 10 bases between them. There are 12 residues in the CDR3. DNA of the CDR3: TGTGCCAGCAGTGAAGCGATTAGGGATCAGTTCTTC. Amino acids: CASSEAIRDQFF.

The chain employs TRBV5-4 and TRBJ2-7, with 11 bases aligning to TRBD1. Germline values: CDR1 SGHNT, CDR2 YYREEE (reference sequence). The CDR3 runs to 16 residues. Trimming at V came to 4 bases and at J to 2 bases, leaving 8 bases not matched to a gene. CDR3 sequence reads: CASSPGGTGGPYEQYF. The CDR3 nucleotides read TGTGCCAGCAGCCCCGGGGGGACAGGGGGGCCCTACGAGCAGTACTTC.

This clone was seen just once. The chain joins TRBV4-1 to TRBJ2-3; 8 bases match TRBD2. Germline loops: CDR1 MGHRA, CDR2 YSYEKL. After removal of 4 bases from V and 1 base from J, the junction contained 4 bases not matched to a gene. This CDR3 has 15 amino acids. CDR3 amino acids: CASSRREARTDTQYF. For the CDR3, the DNA is TGCGCCAGCAGCCGGCGGGAGGCCCGCACAGATACGCAGTATTTT.

This chain's CDR3 is CASSRDSFSYEQYF. The CDR3 region has the DNA TGTGCCAGCAGCCGGGACAGCTTCTCCTACGAGCAGTACTTC. V usage is TRBV6-2 or TRBV6-3 and J usage is TRBJ2-7; 7 bases agree with TRBD1. Germline V CDR1 and CDR2: MNHEY, SVGEGT. Trimming cost V 6 bases and J 0 bases; bases outside gene matches: 5. The CDR3 sequence is 14 residues long.

This rearrangement joins TRBV11-3 to TRBJ2-5; no firm D call. With 4 bases removed from V and 5 bases from J, the gap between germline ends came to 11 bases. The CDR3 sequence is 13 residues long. Germline V gives CDR1 SGHNT, CDR2 YENEEA. CDR3 region: CASSSPLDETQYF. As DNA, the CDR3 is TGTGCCAGCAGCTCGCCTCTAGACGAGACCCAGTACTTC.

This clone was picked up one time. Since a far larger clone is one base different, this is likely a read error. The same CDR3 is also encoded by other DNA sequences in this sample. J is TRBJ2-7 and V is TRBV7-9; no firm D call. The V gene lost 5 bases and the J gene lost 1 base, with 6 bases spanning the gap. The CDR3 consists of 12 residues. From germline, CDR1 is SEHNR and CDR2 FQNEAQ (reference sequence). The CDR3 DNA is TGTGCCAGCAGCCCCTCGTCCTACGAGCAGTACTTC. This translates into CASSPSSYEQYF.

The V and J genes are TRBV28 and TRBJ2-5; TRBD2 matches 11 bases. V lost 6 bases, J lost 4 bases, and 10 bases stayed unmatched. The CDR3 has 16 amino acids. Germline CDR1 reads MDHEN; CDR2 reads SYDVKM. The CDR3 nucleotides read TGTGCCAGCAGCGAACCTAGCGGGAGGTCCCGAGAGACCCAGTACTTC. As protein: CASSEPSGRSRETQYF.

The CDR3 DNA reads TGTGCCAGTAGTGGGACAGGGGCCGGGGAGCTGTTTTTT. Translating it yields CASSGTGAGELFF. J is TRBJ2-2 and V is TRBV19; 10 nucleotides match TRBD1. J gave up 6 bases and V 5 bases, and 0 bases lay outside the gene matches. The CDR3 runs 13 residues. Germline lookup yields CDR1 LNHDA and CDR2 SQIVND (reference sequence).

V gene TRBV3-1 (or the pseudogene TRBV3-2) combines with J gene TRBJ2-3, with D possibly TRBD2 on 6 matching bases. CDR3 size: 14 residues. V dropped 0 bases and J dropped 6 bases, with 10 bases sitting between them. Germline V lookup: CDR1 LGHDT, CDR2 YNNKEL (reference sequence). Here the CDR3 reads CASSQEYLADTQYF. CDR3 nucleotide sequence: TGTGCCAGCAGCCAAGAGTATCTAGCGGATACGCAGTATTTT.

The rearrangement joins TRBV28 to TRBJ1-2; no clear D. Germline V gene sequence: CDR1 MDHEN, CDR2 SYDVKM. V lost 1 base and J 7 bases, leaving 4 bases between the germline ends. CDR3 size: 11 residues. The CDR3 region is CASSLSAGYTF. CDR3 nucleotide sequence: TGTGCCAGCAGTTTATCAGCTGGCTACACCTTC.

The chain couples TRBV27 to TRBJ2-3, with 9 bases identical to TRBD2. The CDR3 spans 19 residues. Germline CDR1 reads MNHEY; CDR2 reads SMNVEV (reference sequence). The V gene end was trimmed by 3 bases and the J gene end by 6 bases; junction bases not matched to a gene: 19. The CDR3 sequence is CASSLRASGNPYPVDTQYF. The CDR3, as DNA: TGTGCCAGCAGTTTGCGGGCTAGCGGGAATCCCTATCCGGTGGATACGCAGTATTTT.

V usage is TRBV27 and J usage is TRBJ2-7; D is uncertain. The CDR3 runs to 15 residues. The V gene lost 2 bases and the J gene lost 3 bases, with 14 bases spanning the gap. CDR1 and CDR2 (germline): MNHEY, SMNVEV (reference sequence). Here the CDR3 DNA reads TGTGCCAGCAGTTTAAGTCCAGTACTGCTCTACGAGCAGTACTTC. Translated: CASSLSPVLLYEQYF.

The chain couples TRBV7-3 to TRBJ2-2, with D perhaps being TRBD1 or TRBD2 (6 bases each). In germline, CDR1 is SGHTA, CDR2 FQGTGA. The CDR3 has 14 residues. V shed 4 bases and J shed 4 bases, with 10 bases lying between them. The CDR3 reads CASSSGDSTGELFF. The CDR3 DNA reads as TGTGCCAGCAGCTCAGGGGACTCCACCGGGGAGCTGTTTTTT.

This clone was seen more than once but under ten times. The chain employs TRBV30 and TRBJ2-2, with D tentatively TRBD1 or TRBD2 (5 bases each). Per germline, CDR1 GTSNPN and CDR2 SVGIG (reference sequence). V was pared by 4 bases and J by 3 bases, with 12 bases between. This CDR3 region has 14 residues. CDR3: CAWKMGEYTGELFF. The CDR3 bases are TGTGCCTGGAAAATGGGGGAATACACCGGGGAGCTGTTTTTT.

The rearrangement links TRBV25-1 to TRBJ2-1; 10 bases agree with TRBD1. Germline V gene sequence: CDR1 MGHDK, CDR2 SYGVNS. The CDR3 is 15 amino acids. Trimming at V came to 0 bases and at J to 5 bases, leaving 1 base not matched to a gene. CDR3 DNA sequence: TGTGCCAGCAGTGAATACGGACAGGGGGACAATGAGCAGTTCTTC. The encoded protein is CASSEYGQGDNEQFF.

V usage is TRBV7-9 and J usage is TRBJ1-4, with 10 bases fitting TRBD1. Trimming took 5 bases from V and 8 from J; bases not matched to a gene: 17. Germline CDR1 reads SEHNR; CDR2 reads FQNEAQ (reference sequence). This CDR3 region has 18 residues. The CDR3 DNA reads TGTGCCAGCAGCCCGACAGGGACAGGGGCCCCTCTGGGGGAAAAACTGTTTTTT. Its translation: CASSPTGTGAPLGEKLFF.